Below are 13 T cell receptor beta chains sequenced from a single sample in a study of blood T cell repertoires in COVID-19 (TCRdb year 2020). The method was the immunoSEQ multiplex PCR assay. Drawn from immuneACCESS, this table holds only the in-frame rearrangements with V and J called that TCRdb kept. Clones are partly lost; checked studies trace under half to an unresolved V gene and leave the rest unexplained. The sample table records roughly 230,000 clones; approximately 81% of these occur just once. The top ten hold 6.6% of the sample. Sequenced input: PBMCs or T cells enriched from blood (not recorded which). These TCRs come from a woman in her forties or fifties who had been exposed to COVID-19.

This clone occurred a few times. The chain uses TRBV19 and TRBJ2-3, with 9 positions matching TRBD1. V dropped 5 bases and J dropped 2; count of bases not matched to a gene: 8. This CDR3 has 16 amino acids. The germline gives CDR1 LNHDA, CDR2 SQIVND (reference sequence). The CDR3 protein is CASSFSGQGPTDTQYF. The CDR3 nucleotides are TGTGCCAGTAGTTTTTCGGGACAGGGTCCCACAGATACGCAGTATTTT.

The DNA for the CDR3 is TGTGCCATCAGTATTACGGTCGACACCATATATTTT. Translated, it gives CAISITVDTIYF. V usage is TRBV10-3 and J usage is TRBJ1-3, with D uncertain. The CDR3 has 12 amino acids. Germline V gives CDR1 ENHRY, CDR2 SYGVKD. V lost 5 bases and J lost 8, with 10 bases in between.

V usage is TRBV4-3 and J usage is TRBJ1-1; D call uncertain. V was cut by 0 bases and J by 10 bases, with 12 bases left in between. CDR1 is LGHNA and CDR2 is YSLEER in the germline V gene. This CDR3 has 13 amino acids. CDR3 nucleotide sequence: TGCGCCAGCAGCCAAGATATGGAGGGAGGAGCTTTCTTT. It yields the protein CASSQDMEGGAFF.

This rearrangement joins TRBV7-8 to TRBJ1-3; possibly TRBD1 for D (6 bases). With 8 bases removed from V and 7 bases from J, the gap between germline ends came to 15 bases. The germline CDR1 and CDR2 sequences are SGHVS and FQNEAQ. The length of the CDR3 is 13 residues. The CDR3 loop is CASAAGASNTIYF. In DNA, the CDR3 is TGTGCCAGCGCGGCAGGGGCGAGCAACACCATATATTTT.

This clone was found once. The rearrangement joins TRBV2 to TRBJ2-7, with a weak D call TRBD1 (5 bases). Looked up from germline, CDR1 is SNHLY and CDR2 is FYNNEI. The germline V and J ends were trimmed by 5 bases and 7 bases, with 18 bases remaining between them. The CDR3 runs to 14 residues. CDR3 DNA sequence: TGTGCCAGCAGTCGGCACAGGCTCCTAAGAGAGCAGTACTTC. It encodes CASSRHRLLREQYF.

The chain has TRBV21-1 and TRBJ1-1; the DNA was not used to check the table's D call, TRBD1. TRBV21-1 is a listed pseudogene. This CDR3 region has 14 residues. CDR3 DNA sequence: TGTGCCAGCAGCAAAGTGGTGAAGGGGAATGAAGCTTTCTTT. It is translated as CASSKVVKGNEAFF.

The chain recombines TRBV27 with TRBJ1-2; the D gene is possibly TRBD1 (5 bases). Trimming took off 2 bases at V and 11 bases at J, with 12 bases between the two ends. This CDR3 contains 12 residues. CDR1 and CDR2 (germline): MNHEY, SMNVEV (reference sequence). CDR3 sequence: CASSLDWGGYTF. The CDR3 DNA reads as TGTGCCAGCAGTTTAGATTGGGGGGGATACACCTTC.

As DNA, the CDR3 is TGTGCCAGCAGTGAAGGGGTTACGAACTTCGGGGGCTACACCTTC. It is translated as CASSEGVTNFGGYTF. This sequence joins TRBV6-1 and TRBJ1-2; D remains unclear. CDR1 MNHNS and CDR2 SASEGT come from the germline V gene. The V gene lost 1 base and the J gene lost 8 bases, with 17 bases spanning the gap. This CDR3 spans 15 amino acids.

This clone was seen a few times. The chain joins TRBV3-1 (or the pseudogene TRBV3-2) to TRBJ1-6, with 11 bases identical to TRBD1. The length of the CDR3 is 19 residues. CDR1 is LGHDT, CDR2 YNNKEL, per germline (reference sequence). V was pared by 1 base and J by 7 bases, with 12 bases of the junction left unmatched. The CDR3 protein is CASSQGGTGGRRGNSPLHF. The CDR3 DNA reads as TGTGCCAGCAGCCAAGGGGGGACAGGGGGACGCCGCGGCAATTCACCCCTCCACTTT.

This chain uses TRBV5-8 with TRBJ2-7; perhaps TRBD2 as D (5 bases). The CDR3 is 12 residues long. V was pared by 4 bases and J by 3 bases, with 8 bases between. CDR1 and CDR2 from the germline V gene are SGHTS and YDEGEE. The CDR3 is CASSTGLYEQYF. In nucleotides, the CDR3 is TGTGCCAGCAGCACCGGACTCTACGAGCAGTACTTC.

J is TRBJ2-7 and V is TRBV7-9, with D possibly being TRBD2 (5 bases). Trimming cost V 6 bases and J 3 bases, with 6 bases left between them. Germline CDR1 reads SEHNR; CDR2 reads FQNEAQ (reference sequence). This CDR3 spans 11 amino acids. The CDR3, as DNA: TGTGCCAGCAGACGGGGCTACGAGCAGTACTTC. As protein: CASRRGYEQYF. Together with reference TRBV7-9 and TRBJ2-7, the CDR3 gives the full variable domain: DTGVSQNPRHKITKRGQNVTFRCDPISEHNRLYWYRQTLGQGPEFLTYFQNEAQLEKSRLLSDRFSAERPKGSFSTLEIQRTEQGDSAMYLCASRRGYEQYFGPGTRLTVT.

The CDR3 DNA sequence: TGTGCCAGCAGCTTGGGACAGGGGTTCGGCTATGGCTACACCTTC. It specifies CASSLGQGFGYGYTF. The chain links TRBV5-5 to TRBJ1-2; 8 positions agree with TRBD1. CDR1 and CDR2 (germline): SGHKS, YYEKEE (reference sequence). V lost 0 bases to trimming and J lost 4 bases; unmatched junction nucleotides: 5. The CDR3 sequence is 15 residues long.

The V and J genes are TRBV3-1 (or the pseudogene TRBV3-2) and TRBJ1-4, with D perhaps matching TRBD1 (5 bases). Trimming stripped 2 bases from V and 5 bases from J, with 15 bases between. The germline V gene has CDR1 LGHDT and CDR2 YNNKEL (reference sequence). This CDR3 is 16 amino acids long. The CDR3 region is CASSQFPRQNNEKLFF. The DNA for the CDR3 is TGTGCCAGCAGCCAATTCCCCCGACAGAACAATGAAAAACTGTTTTTT.